These 9 T cell receptor beta chains were all obtained from the same sample, sequenced in a study of circulating and synovial CD4+ cells in juvenile arthritis. Only in-frame clones appear in the TCRdb table, and some are missing; sequencing was by immunoSEQ multiplex PCR. The data contain fewer than 35,000 clones, about 93% of them seen just once; the ten biggest clones take up about 3%. The sequenced sample was CD4+ T cells from blood. The receptors shown here come from a human donor with juvenile idiopathic arthritis.

The chain recombines TRBV2 with TRBJ1-2; D may be TRBD1 (6 bases). Trimming left V 6 bases short and J 4 bases short, with 12 bases between. This CDR3 contains 13 residues. Germline V gene sequence: CDR1 SNHLY, CDR2 FYNNEI. The CDR3 DNA reads as TGTGCCAGCAGAAGACAGGCGGCCTATGGCTACACCTTC. Its translation: CASRRQAAYGYTF.

This clone has only one observation. V and J are TRBV7-9 and TRBJ1-5; 8 bases agree with TRBD1. After removal of 4 bases from V and 3 bases from J, the junction contained 8 bases not matched to a gene. Per the germline V gene, CDR1 is SEHNR and CDR2 is FQNEAQ (reference sequence). This CDR3 comprises 16 residues. The CDR3 DNA follows: TGTGCCAGCAGCTCCGGAGACAGGGGTCCCAATCAGCCCCAGCATTTT. It is translated as CASSSGDRGPNQPQHF. The whole variable domain, remainder taken from reference TRBV7-9 and TRBJ1-5, is DTGVSQNPRHKITKRGQNVTFRCDPISEHNRLYWYRQTLGQGPEFLTYFQNEAQLEKSRLLSDRFSAERPKGSFSTLEIQRTEQGDSAMYLCASSSGDRGPNQPQHFGDGTRLSIL.

V usage is TRBV28 and J usage is TRBJ2-2, with 10 bases identical to TRBD2. CDR1 is MDHEN, CDR2 SYDVKM, per germline. The CDR3 spans 20 residues. Germline trimming cut 2 bases from V and 6 bases from J; bases unmatched to any gene: 18. CDR3 residues: CASSLRVSSGRAYGAGELFF. CDR3 DNA sequence: TGTGCCAGCAGTTTAAGGGTCTCCAGCGGGAGGGCCTACGGGGCCGGGGAGCTGTTTTTT.

This sequence joins TRBV6-1 and TRBJ1-5; tentatively, D is TRBD1 (6 bases). V lost 4 bases and J lost 5, with 9 bases in between. CDR3 length: 13 amino acids. CDR1 MNHNS and CDR2 SASEGT come from the germline V gene. In DNA form, the CDR3 reads TGTGCCAGCAGTGCACAGGGAGATCAGCCCCAGCATTTT. Translating it yields CASSAQGDQPQHF.

The rearrangement links TRBV29-1 to TRBJ2-7, with 7 bases fitting TRBD1. Trimming removed 4 bases from V and 0 bases from J; junction bases left unmatched: 3. The germline gives CDR1 SQVTM, CDR2 ANQGSEA. The CDR3 extends over 13 amino acids. The CDR3 sequence is CSVGQGFSYEQYF. CDR3 nucleotides: TGCAGCGTTGGACAGGGATTCTCCTACGAGCAGTACTTC.

This clone was recorded a few times. The chain has TRBV4-1 and TRBJ1-4, with D hard to call. The CDR3 totals 17 residues. Germline assignment: CDR1 MGHRA and CDR2 YSYEKL. V lost 1 base, J lost 8 bases, and 20 bases lay in between. The CDR3 here is CASSQVDLGFTLEKLFF. The CDR3 DNA reads as TGCGCCAGCAGCCAAGTTGATCTAGGTTTCACGTTGGAAAAACTGTTTTTT.

This sequence joins TRBV28 and TRBJ1-4, with 8 bases fitting TRBD1. The CDR3 totals 14 residues. Per the germline V gene, CDR1 is MDHEN and CDR2 is SYDVKM. V dropped 5 bases and J dropped 8; count of bases not matched to a gene: 7. The DNA of the CDR3 is TGTGCCAGCAGTACATGGACAGGGAGGGAAAAACTGTTTTTT. As protein: CASSTWTGREKLFF.

The J gene is TRBJ1-1, the V gene TRBV5-1; a weak D match, TRBD1 (5 bases). This CDR3 has 16 amino acids. Germline CDR1 SGHRS, CDR2 YFSETQ. V lost 0 bases, J lost 5 bases, and 17 bases lay in between. The CDR3 DNA reads as TGCGCCAGCAGCTTGGAATGGGGGGTTGGGGGAACTGAAGCTTTCTTT. Its translation is CASSLEWGVGGTEAFF. Combining the CDR3 with reference TRBV5-1 and TRBJ1-1 gives the whole variable domain KAGVTQTPRYLIKTRGQQVTLSCSPISGHRSVSWYQQTPGQGLQFLFEYFSETQRNKGNFPGRFSGRQFSNSRSEMNVSTLELGDSALYLCASSLEWGVGGTEAFFGQGTRLTVV.

The chain recombines TRBV6-1 with TRBJ2-1; no reliable D call. Germline CDR1 reads MNHNS; CDR2 reads SASEGT. The CDR3 totals 10 residues. With 3 bases removed from V and 11 bases from J, the gap between germline ends came to 5 bases. This chain's CDR3 is CASSEEQQFF. The CDR3 coding sequence is TGTGCCAGCAGTGAGGAGCAGCAGTTCTTC.